Shown below are 2 T cell receptor beta chains from a single sample sequenced in a study of Ad26.COV2.S vaccination and SARS-CoV-2 variants. Treatment defined: roughly 19 received Ad26.COV2.S at low or high dose, single or two shots; roughly five received placebo; per-sample allocation not given. Vaccine and placebo recipients were sampled on day 63 after the first injection. Measured with immunoSEQ multiplex PCR; TCRdb has only the in-frame clones, and not every one. The sample includes about 280,000 clones, around 87% of them seen just once. The source material was peripheral blood, sampled in a trial of Ad26.COV2.S vaccine versus placebo. The receptor source for this set is a person between 18 and 65 years old who received the Ad26.COV2.S COVID-19 vaccine or a placebo.

V gene TRBV12-2 combines with J gene TRBJ2-2; the listed D gene, TRBD1, was not tested against the DNA. TRBV12-2 is assigned pseudogene status. The CDR3 spans 13 residues. The CDR3 nucleotides read TGTGCAAGTCGCTTAGACAGCACCGGGGAGCTGTTTTTT. As protein: CASRLDSTGELFF.

The V gene is TRBV2, the J gene TRBJ2-7; D is possibly TRBD1 (5 bases). CDR3 length: 13 residues. Between the trimmed V and J ends, which lost 4 bases and 2 bases, there was a span of 9 bases. Germline-derived CDR1 and CDR2 are SNHLY and FYNNEI. The CDR3 region has the DNA TGTGCCAGCAGTGTGGGGCGCACCTACGAGCAGTACTTC. Translated, it gives CASSVGRTYEQYF.